This T cell receptor beta chain was identified during a study of shared clonotypes between healthy human individuals. Here immunoSEQ multiplex PCR was the method, and the copy in TCRdb shows in-frame clones only, minus some. The table has around 500,000 clones, roughly 80% seen once. The CDR3 has 12 amino acids. Trimming left V 8 bases short and J 5 bases short, with 11 bases between. Germline V lookup: CDR1 MDHEN, CDR2 SYDVKM. This clone was observed a few times. This sequence was found in a middle-aged woman in good health. Some clones in this sample may be carry-over from other donors' samples. V is TRBV28 and J is TRBJ2-3, with D unclear. Sample: PBMCs. CDR3 sequence reads: CASGISLDTQYF. The CDR3 DNA reads as TGTGCCAGCGGAATATCCCTAGATACGCAGTATTTT.